The next 27 T cell receptor beta chains were all read from a single sample in a study of Graves' ophthalmopathy and Graves' hyperthyroidism. Beta-chain TCR CDR3 regions were amplified from RNA transcripts. The first round was an RT-PCR with HTBI primers, and the second round was a multiplex PCR. Each CDR3 protein is one row after TCRdb ran MiXCR on the multiplex PCR reads. The sample records 500,000 to 700,000 distinct CDR3 sequences, 39% being singletons. Sequencing was carried out using peripheral blood or thyroid tissue (not recorded which). These TCRs come from an adult man with Graves' hyperthyroidism.

The J gene is TRBJ2-7, the V gene TRBV20-1; TRBD1 agrees at 10 bases. Per the germline V gene, CDR1 is DFQATT and CDR2 is SNEGSKA (reference sequence). The CDR3 runs 15 residues. Trimming took 6 bases from V and 3 from J; bases not matched to a gene: 11. The CDR3 spells CSAQSMGQGLYEQYF. As DNA, the CDR3 is TGCAGTGCCCAATCCATGGGACAGGGGCTCTACGAGCAGTACTTC.

The genes are TRBV7-9 and TRBJ1-6; D may be TRBD1 (6 bases). Deletions cut 6 bases from V and 7 bases from J, with 16 bases between. This CDR3 comprises 15 residues. Germline V gene data show CDR1 as SEHNR and CDR2 as FQNEAQ (reference sequence). The CDR3 nucleotides are TGTGCCAGCAGTTTCGGTGGCCAGGGGAATTCACCCCTCCACTTT. Translated: CASSFGGQGNSPLHF.

Concerning this clonotype itself: Likely a read error: the CDR3 ends without its conserved phenylalanine or tryptophan. This chain links TRBV24-1 with TRBJ1-1; no firm D call. This CDR3 has 14 amino acids. V was pared by 4 bases and J by 5 bases, with 13 bases between. Germline CDR1 reads KGHDR; CDR2 reads SFDVKD. DNA of the CDR3: TGTGCCACCAGTGACTCAGGTGACCGAACTGAAGCTTTCCTT. It translates to CATSDSGDRTEAFL.

The table lists this clonotype with many counts. V is TRBV2 and J is TRBJ1-2, with TRBD1 identical over 7 bases. J was trimmed by 5 bases and V by 9 bases; bases with no gene match: 9. Germline values: CDR1 SNHLY, CDR2 FYNNEI. CDR3 length equals 13 residues. CDR3 residues: CASLPGQLYGYTF. The CDR3 DNA follows: TGTGCCAGTCTACCGGGACAGCTATATGGCTACACCTTC.

This clonotype came up many times. The chain employs TRBV10-2 and TRBJ1-5, with D possibly TRBD1 on 5 matching bases. The CDR3 has 15 amino acids. V lost 0 bases and J lost 5, with 11 bases in between. Germline V CDR1 and CDR2: WSHSY, SAAADI. CDR3 sequence (DNA): TGCGCCAGCAGTGAGTCGGGGGGGAGGTATCAGCCCCAGCATTTT. This gives the protein CASSESGGRYQPQHF.

Details on this clonotype: Since no conserved phenylalanine or tryptophan closes the CDR3, a read error is the likely cause. The rearrangement uses TRBV6-5 and TRBJ2-7, with D uncertain. This CDR3 contains 13 residues. The germline V and J ends were trimmed by 6 bases and 1 base, with 10 bases remaining between them. CDR1 and CDR2 from the germline V gene are MNHEY and SVGAGI. The CDR3 sequence: CASSRGNSYEQYL. CDR3 coding DNA: TGTGCCAGCAGCCGTGGGAATTCCTACGAGCAGTACCTC.

Many counts were recorded for this clonotype. V and J are TRBV6-5 and TRBJ1-5; no clear D gene. The CDR3 sequence is 13 residues long. Trimming shortened V by 5 bases and J by 8 bases, and 13 bases separated the two germline ends. CDR1 and CDR2 from the germline V gene are MNHEY and SVGAGI. The CDR3 here is CASSEREIEPQHF. The CDR3 nucleotides are TGTGCCAGCAGTGAGAGAGAGATTGAGCCCCAGCATTTT.

This clonotype was observed many times. The V and J genes are TRBV20-1 and TRBJ2-5; D may be TRBD1 (8 bases). V lost 6 bases and J lost 3, with 17 bases in between. The CDR3 extends over 14 amino acids. The germline gives CDR1 DFQATT, CDR2 SNEGSKA (reference sequence). The CDR3 sequence is CSAPGGQEKETQYF. The CDR3 DNA reads as TGCAGTGCCCCGGGGGGACAGGAAAAAGAGACCCAGTACTTC.

Many counts were recorded for this clonotype. The rearrangement uses TRBV9 and TRBJ1-6; D gene unclear. Trimming stripped 0 bases from V and 5 bases from J, with 9 bases between. Germline V gene lookup returns CDR1 SGDLS and CDR2 YYNGEE. The CDR3 covers 15 residues. CDR3 protein: CASSVDEGNNSPLHF. The CDR3 bases are TGTGCCAGCAGCGTAGACGAGGGTAATAATTCACCCCTCCACTTT.

To note about this clonotype: Just one base apart from a much larger clone, this may be a read error. V gene TRBV12-3 or TRBV12-4 combines with J gene TRBJ2-2, with D unclear. V lost 5 bases and J 3 bases, leaving 13 bases between the germline ends. The CDR3 spans 15 residues. The CDR3 protein is CASSTELADTGELFF. The CDR3 DNA sequence: TGTGCCAGCAGTACCGAGCTCGCCGACACCGGGGAGCTGTTTTTT.

This clonotype was detected ten times or more. The chain uses TRBV25-1 and TRBJ2-7, with TRBD1 matching over 10 bases. This CDR3 contains 14 residues. Trimming at V came to 4 bases and at J to 3 bases, leaving 3 bases not matched to a gene. The germline CDR1 and CDR2 sequences are MGHDK and SYGVNS. CDR3: CASSVGTGVYEQYF. The CDR3 region has the DNA TGTGCCAGCAGTGTCGGGACAGGGGTCTACGAGCAGTACTTC.

This clonotype was seen a handful of times. This chain joins TRBV29-1 and TRBJ1-4; 8 bases align to TRBD1. With 4 bases clipped from V and 10 bases from J, the junction kept 8 bases outside the gene matches. Germline assignment: CDR1 SQVTM and CDR2 ANQGSEA. This CDR3 is 13 amino acids long. The CDR3 sequence is CSVGQGAVGKLFF. The CDR3, as DNA: TGCAGCGTTGGTCAGGGGGCAGTTGGAAAACTGTTTTTT.

The rearrangement joins TRBV7-8 to TRBJ2-1, with TRBD2 matching 12 bases. Germline values: CDR1 SGHVS, CDR2 FQNEAQ. There are 14 residues in the CDR3. V trimming: 5 bases; J trimming: 15 bases; junction bases outside the gene matches: 11. The CDR3 loop is CASSETTSGRGPFF. CDR3 nucleotide sequence: TGTGCCAGCAGCGAGACGACTAGCGGGAGAGGTCCGTTCTTC.

On this clonotype itself: An end of the junction differs from the germline gene, which may be a read error. The chain employs TRBV15 and TRBJ2-2; D ambiguous. Germline CDR1 and CDR2: LNHNV and YYDKDF (reference sequence). The CDR3 covers 8 residues. The CDR3 region has the DNA TGTGCCACCAGCAGTGGGTGGTTT. It translates to CATSSGWF.

This clonotype was observed at least ten times. V usage is TRBV5-1 and J usage is TRBJ1-6; 8 bases line up with TRBD1. V lost 1 base to trimming and J lost 9 bases; unmatched junction nucleotides: 6. This CDR3 contains 15 residues. Germline values: CDR1 SGHRS, CDR2 YFSETQ. CDR3 DNA sequence: TGCGCCAGCAGCTTGCAGTGGACAGGGTCTTCACCCCTCCACTTT. Translating it yields CASSLQWTGSSPLHF.

In this sample, this clonotype turned up many times. J is TRBJ1-1 and V is TRBV11-3; the D gene is possibly TRBD1 (5 bases). CDR3 length: 14 amino acids. Trimming took off 1 base at V and 3 bases at J, with 9 bases between the two ends. CDR1 SGHNT and CDR2 YENEEA come from the germline V gene. CDR3 nucleotide sequence: TGTGCCAGCAGCTTAGGGCGGGGGGACACTGAAGCTTTCTTT. Translating it yields CASSLGRGDTEAFF. Variable domain in full (rest from reference TRBV11-3 and TRBJ1-1): EAGVVQSPRYKIIEKKQPVAFWCNPISGHNTLYWYLQNLGQGPELLIRYENEEAVDDSQLPKDRFSAERLKGVDSTLKIQPAELGDSAVYLCASSLGRGDTEAFFGQGTRLTVV.

This clonotype was detected only once. This may come from a read error, since a much larger clone is one base off. The gene calls are TRBV19 and TRBJ2-5; 10 bases agree with TRBD1. The CDR3 has 12 amino acids. The junction had 4 bases not matched to a gene; V was cut back by 10 bases and J by 5 bases. Germline lookup yields CDR1 LNHDA and CDR2 SQIVND (reference sequence). CDR3 sequence (DNA): TGTGCCATTACGGACAGGGGGGAGACCCAGTACTTC. Translated, it gives CAITDRGETQYF.

The chain recombines TRBV12-5 with TRBJ1-5; tentative D call: TRBD1 (5 bases). CDR1 LGHNT and CDR2 FRNRAP come from the germline V gene. V gave up 7 bases and J gave up 9 bases, with 19 bases separating them. The CDR3 runs to 14 residues. In DNA form, the CDR3 reads TGTGCTAGTGCCCTCGGGCAGGGATCCTCGCCCCAGCATTTT. Its translation is CASALGQGSSPQHF.

This clonotype was seen only a few times. The V and J genes are TRBV19 and TRBJ2-7; 9 nucleotides align to TRBD1. V shed 4 bases and J 2 bases; nucleotides not matched to a gene: 9. Germline V gene data show CDR1 as LNHDA and CDR2 as SQIVND (reference sequence). The CDR3 totals 16 residues. This chain's CDR3 is CASSKNGDRETYEQYF. The CDR3, as DNA: TGTGCCAGTAGTAAAAATGGGGACAGGGAGACCTACGAGCAGTACTTC.

This clonotype was seen only a few times. The V gene is TRBV11-2, the J gene TRBJ2-5, with 7 bases identical to TRBD1. Germline CDR1 is SGHAT and CDR2 is FQNNGV. After removal of 5 bases from V and 2 bases from J, the junction contained 8 bases not matched to a gene. The CDR3 has 15 amino acids. For the CDR3, the DNA is TGTGCCAGCAGCCCACAGGGGAGTGGACAAGAGACCCAGTACTTC. Residues: CASSPQGSGQETQYF.

Worth noting for this clonotype: Its ends do not fully match the called genes, so a read error is possible. The rearrangement links TRBV10-3 to TRBJ2-5; TRBD2 matches at 10 bases. The CDR3 has 15 amino acids. Germline assignment: CDR1 ENHRY and CDR2 SYGVKD. The CDR3 protein is CATSEGLAYQETQYF. DNA for the CDR3: TGTGCCACCAGTGAGGGACTAGCGTACCAGGAGACCCAGTACTTC.

On this clonotype: This may be a read error, as it is one base from a much larger clone. No conserved phenylalanine or tryptophan ends this CDR3, so it is likely a read error. V gene TRBV9 combines with J gene TRBJ1-2; the D is unclear. The V end lost 6 bases, the J end lost 4 bases, and 10 bases lay between the germline ends. The germline CDR1 and CDR2 sequences are SGDLS and YYNGEE. This CDR3 has 12 residues. In DNA, the CDR3 is TGTGCCAGCACCGACATAGGCTATGGCTACACCCTC. Translation: CASTDIGYGYTL.

This chain uses TRBV4-1 with TRBJ2-6; no definite D call. Germline CDR1 reads MGHRA; CDR2 reads YSYEKL. The CDR3 is made up of 18 amino acids. The V end lost 0 bases, the J end lost 0 bases, and 12 bases lay between the germline ends. CDR3 sequence (DNA): TGCGCCAGCAGCCAAGATAGGGCCCTAGACTCTGGGGCCAACGTCCTGACTTTC. Amino acids: CASSQDRALDSGANVLTF.

The V gene is TRBV15, the J gene TRBJ1-2; D remains ambiguous. CDR1 LNHNV and CDR2 YYDKDF come from the germline V gene (reference sequence). The CDR3 runs 13 residues. V was trimmed by 1 base and J by 8 bases, leaving 11 bases between them. CDR3 protein: CATSRGIGPGYTF. The CDR3, as DNA: TGTGCCACCAGCAGAGGGATTGGGCCGGGCTACACCTTC. Complete variable domain (other parts from reference TRBV15 and TRBJ1-2): DAMVIQNPRYQVTQFGKPVTLSCSQTLNHNVMYWYQQKSSQAPKLLFHYYDKDFNNEADTPDNFQSRRPNTSFCFLDIRSPGLGDTAMYLCATSRGIGPGYTFGSGTRLTVV.

V and J are TRBV10-3 and TRBJ2-2; no clear D gene. V lost 10 bases and J lost 1, with 16 bases in between. The length of the CDR3 is 15 residues. Per germline, CDR1 ENHRY and CDR2 SYGVKD. CDR3 residues: CASSARTENTGELFF. DNA of the CDR3: TGTGCCAGCAGCGCCCGGACGGAGAACACCGGGGAGCTGTTTTTT.

This clonotype was seen ten or more times. The rearrangement joins TRBV25-1 to TRBJ1-4, with D unclear. Trimming took 3 bases from V and 5 from J, leaving 13 bases between them. Germline lookup yields CDR1 MGHDK and CDR2 SYGVNS. The CDR3 extends over 15 amino acids. CDR3 nucleotide sequence: TGTGCCAGCAGTGAGAGGTCCCGTGGGAATGAAAAACTGTTTTTT. Encoded protein: CASSERSRGNEKLFF.

This clonotype was seen a few times. The rearrangement links TRBV5-6 to TRBJ2-7, with D perhaps matching TRBD1 (6 bases). This CDR3 is 16 amino acids long. Per germline, CDR1 SGHDT and CDR2 YYEEEE. The V and J ends lost 0 bases and 3 bases respectively, with 16 bases between them. The DNA of the CDR3 is TGTGCCAGCAGCTTGGTAGGACAGCAGTCCGTCTACGAGCAGTACTTC. Its translation is CASSLVGQQSVYEQYF.